The sample holds a few counts of the clone carrying this T cell receptor beta chain. This record belongs to a study of blood T cell repertoires in COVID-19. In the study overall: PBMCs, B-cell-depleted T cells, or T cells were the source of the cDNA or gDNA that made up the material.

The protocol was immunoSEQ multiplex PCR, while the TCRdb copy is restricted to in-frame clones and leaves out a portion. The sample holds about 310,000 clones, approximately 85% seen once. Deletions cut 3 bases from V and 7 bases from J, with 12 bases between. The CDR3 covers 13 residues. All enrollees were roughly 18 to 100 years old and from fewer than 25 US areas. Clinical histories supplied by participants themselves formed the basis of cohort assignment. The rearrangement joins TRBV12-3 or TRBV12-4 to TRBJ1-1; D perhaps matches TRBD1 (5 bases). The source of this sequence is a man aged 25-40 years who had recovered from COVID-19. Specimen: PBMCs or T cells enriched from blood (not recorded which). This chain's CDR3 is CASSFSGYGEAFF. The CDR3 nucleotides read TGTGCCAGCAGTTTTTCAGGGTATGGTGAAGCTTTCTTT.